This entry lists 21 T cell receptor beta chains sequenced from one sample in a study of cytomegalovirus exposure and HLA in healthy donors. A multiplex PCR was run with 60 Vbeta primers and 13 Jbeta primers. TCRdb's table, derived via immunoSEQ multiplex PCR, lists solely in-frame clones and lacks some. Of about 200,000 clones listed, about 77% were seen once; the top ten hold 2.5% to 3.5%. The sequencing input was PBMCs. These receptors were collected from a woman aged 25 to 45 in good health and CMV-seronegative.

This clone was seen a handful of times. The CDR3 region has the DNA TGCGCCAGCAGCTTGGGGGTCGTCGAGGGTAATGAAAAACTGTTTTTT. Its translation: CASSLGVVEGNEKLFF. The chain employs TRBV5-1 and TRBJ1-4; unclear D gene. Trimming cost V 0 bases and J 4 bases, with 13 bases left between them. Germline V gives CDR1 SGHRS, CDR2 YFSETQ. The CDR3 consists of 16 residues.

CDR3 DNA sequence: TGCGCCAGCAGCTTGGGGCTCTACCTAGGGGGCAATGAGCAGTTCTTC. As protein: CASSLGLYLGGNEQFF. The chain recombines TRBV5-1 with TRBJ2-1, with a tentative D call TRBD1 (6 bases). V shed 0 bases and J shed 6 bases, with 16 bases lying between them. The CDR3 sequence is 16 residues long. Germline lookup yields CDR1 SGHRS and CDR2 YFSETQ.

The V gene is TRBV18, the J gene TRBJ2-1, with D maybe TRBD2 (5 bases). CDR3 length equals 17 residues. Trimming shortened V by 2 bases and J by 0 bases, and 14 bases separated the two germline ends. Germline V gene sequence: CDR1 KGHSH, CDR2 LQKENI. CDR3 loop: CASSPWVGIGSYNEQFF. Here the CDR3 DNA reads TGTGCCAGCTCACCATGGGTCGGGATAGGCTCCTACAATGAGCAGTTCTTC.

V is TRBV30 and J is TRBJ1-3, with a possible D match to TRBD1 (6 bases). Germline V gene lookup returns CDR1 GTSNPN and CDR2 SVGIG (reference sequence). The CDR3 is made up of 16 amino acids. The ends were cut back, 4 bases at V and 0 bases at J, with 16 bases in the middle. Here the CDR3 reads CAWTGTPTYSGNTIYF. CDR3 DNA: TGTGCCTGGACCGGGACACCGACTTACTCTGGAAACACCATATATTTT.

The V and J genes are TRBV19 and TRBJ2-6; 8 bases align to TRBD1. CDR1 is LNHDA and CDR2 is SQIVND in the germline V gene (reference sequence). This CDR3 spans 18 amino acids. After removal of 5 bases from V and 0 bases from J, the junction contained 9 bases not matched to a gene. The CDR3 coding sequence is TGTGCCAGTAGTGACTCCGGGACAGGAGACTCTGGGGCCAACGTCCTGACTTTC. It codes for CASSDSGTGDSGANVLTF.

The CDR3 region has the DNA TGTGCCAGCAGCTTGGGGACAGTCGTACCCACAGATACGCAGTATTTT. It is translated as CASSLGTVVPTDTQYF. The chain combines TRBV5-4 with TRBJ2-3; the D gene is possibly TRBD1 (6 bases). The germline CDR1 and CDR2 sequences are SGHNT and YYREEE (reference sequence). The CDR3 covers 16 residues. Trimming pared 0 bases from V and 2 bases from J, leaving 13 bases between.

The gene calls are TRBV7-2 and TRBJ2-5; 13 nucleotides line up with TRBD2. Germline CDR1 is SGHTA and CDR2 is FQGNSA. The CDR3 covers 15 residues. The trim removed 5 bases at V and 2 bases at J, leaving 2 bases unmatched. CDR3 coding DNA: TGTGCCAGCAGCCAGACTAGCGGGAGGCAAGAGACCCAGTACTTC. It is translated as CASSQTSGRQETQYF.

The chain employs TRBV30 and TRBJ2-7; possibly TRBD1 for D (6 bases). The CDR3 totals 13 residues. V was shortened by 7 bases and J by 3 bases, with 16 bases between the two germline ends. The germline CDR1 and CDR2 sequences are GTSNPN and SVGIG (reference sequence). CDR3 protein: CAFEDSLHYEQYF. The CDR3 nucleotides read TGTGCCTTCGAGGACAGCCTACACTACGAGCAGTACTTC.

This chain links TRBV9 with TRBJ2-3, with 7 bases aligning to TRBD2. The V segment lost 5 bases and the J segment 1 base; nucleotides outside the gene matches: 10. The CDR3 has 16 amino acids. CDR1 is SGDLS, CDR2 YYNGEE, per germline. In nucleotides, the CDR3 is TGTGCCAGCAGGCCCGCCGGGACTACCCGCACAGATACGCAGTATTTT. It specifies CASRPAGTTRTDTQYF.

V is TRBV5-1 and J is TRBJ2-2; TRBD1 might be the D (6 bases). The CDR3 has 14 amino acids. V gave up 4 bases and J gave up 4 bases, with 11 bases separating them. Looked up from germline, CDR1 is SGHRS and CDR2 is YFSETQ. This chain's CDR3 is CASSTGQGTGELFF. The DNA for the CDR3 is TGCGCCAGCAGCACGGGACAAGGCACCGGGGAGCTGTTTTTT.

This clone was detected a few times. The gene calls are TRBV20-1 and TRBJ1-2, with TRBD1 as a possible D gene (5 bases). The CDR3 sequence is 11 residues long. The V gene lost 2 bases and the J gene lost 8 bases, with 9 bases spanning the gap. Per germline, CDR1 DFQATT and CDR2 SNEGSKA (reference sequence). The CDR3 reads CSARQGYGYTF. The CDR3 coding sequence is TGCAGTGCTAGACAGGGCTACGGCTACACCTTC.

The chain's CDR3 is CASSLGLESKFF. The CDR3 DNA sequence: TGTGCCAGCAGCTTAGGTCTAGAGTCGAAGTTCTTC. The genes are TRBV7-2 and TRBJ2-1; D gene unclear. Germline V gene sequence: CDR1 SGHTA, CDR2 FQGNSA. Deletions cut 1 base from V and 14 bases from J, with 12 bases between. The CDR3 consists of 12 residues.

CDR3 nucleotide sequence: TGTGCCAGCAGTAGAGACCAAGAGACCCAGTACTTC. As protein: CASSRDQETQYF. This chain links TRBV27 with TRBJ2-5; D is uncertain. There are 12 residues in the CDR3. With 5 bases removed from V and 0 bases from J, the gap between germline ends came to 4 bases. Germline V gives CDR1 MNHEY, CDR2 SMNVEV (reference sequence).

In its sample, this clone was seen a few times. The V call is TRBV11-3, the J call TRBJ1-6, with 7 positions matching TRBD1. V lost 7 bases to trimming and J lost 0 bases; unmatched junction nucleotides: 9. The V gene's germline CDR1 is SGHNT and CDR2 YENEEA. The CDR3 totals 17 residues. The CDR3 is CASNSQGQSSYNSPLHF. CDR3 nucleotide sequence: TGTGCCAGCAATTCTCAGGGACAGAGCTCCTATAATTCACCCCTCCACTTT.

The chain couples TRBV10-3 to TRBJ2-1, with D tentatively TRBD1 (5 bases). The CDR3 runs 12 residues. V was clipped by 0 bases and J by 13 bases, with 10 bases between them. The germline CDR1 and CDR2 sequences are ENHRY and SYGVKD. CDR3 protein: CAISESDIGQFF. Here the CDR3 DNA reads TGTGCCATCAGTGAGTCGGACATTGGACAGTTCTTC.

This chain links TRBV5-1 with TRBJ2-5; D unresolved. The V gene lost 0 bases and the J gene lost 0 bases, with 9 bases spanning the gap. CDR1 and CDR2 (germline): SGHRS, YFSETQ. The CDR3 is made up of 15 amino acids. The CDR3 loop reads CASSLGLLDQETQYF. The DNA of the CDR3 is TGCGCCAGCAGCTTGGGACTTCTAGACCAAGAGACCCAGTACTTC.

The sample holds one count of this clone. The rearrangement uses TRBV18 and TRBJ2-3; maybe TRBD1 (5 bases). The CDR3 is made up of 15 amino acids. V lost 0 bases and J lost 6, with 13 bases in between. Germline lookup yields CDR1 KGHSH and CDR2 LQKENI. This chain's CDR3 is CASSPPRQGSDTQYF. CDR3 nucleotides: TGTGCCAGCTCACCACCGAGGCAGGGCTCGGATACGCAGTATTTT.

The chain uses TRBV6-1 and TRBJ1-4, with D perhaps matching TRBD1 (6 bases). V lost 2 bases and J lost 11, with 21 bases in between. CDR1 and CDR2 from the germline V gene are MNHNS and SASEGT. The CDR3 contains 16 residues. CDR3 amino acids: CASSEISWAGEGKLFF. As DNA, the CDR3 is TGTGCCAGCAGTGAAATATCGTGGGCAGGGGAAGGGAAACTGTTTTTT.

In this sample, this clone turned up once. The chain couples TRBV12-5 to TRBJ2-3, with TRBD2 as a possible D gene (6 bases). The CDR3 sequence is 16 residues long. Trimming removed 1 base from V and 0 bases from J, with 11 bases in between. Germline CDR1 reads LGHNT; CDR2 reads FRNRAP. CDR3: CASGLAPGTSTDTQYF. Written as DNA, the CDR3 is TGTGCTAGTGGTTTGGCCCCGGGGACTAGCACAGATACGCAGTATTTT.

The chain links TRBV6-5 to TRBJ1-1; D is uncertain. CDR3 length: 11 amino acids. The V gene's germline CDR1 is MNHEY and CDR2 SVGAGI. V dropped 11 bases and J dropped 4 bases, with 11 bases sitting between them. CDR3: CAVLSFTEAFF. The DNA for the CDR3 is TGTGCCGTACTTTCGTTCACTGAAGCTTTCTTT.

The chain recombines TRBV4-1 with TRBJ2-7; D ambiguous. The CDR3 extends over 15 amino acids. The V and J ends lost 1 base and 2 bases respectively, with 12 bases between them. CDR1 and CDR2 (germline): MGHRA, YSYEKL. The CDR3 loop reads CASSQGQSIPYEQYF. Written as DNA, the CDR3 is TGCGCCAGCAGCCAAGGCCAGTCAATTCCCTACGAGCAGTACTTC.